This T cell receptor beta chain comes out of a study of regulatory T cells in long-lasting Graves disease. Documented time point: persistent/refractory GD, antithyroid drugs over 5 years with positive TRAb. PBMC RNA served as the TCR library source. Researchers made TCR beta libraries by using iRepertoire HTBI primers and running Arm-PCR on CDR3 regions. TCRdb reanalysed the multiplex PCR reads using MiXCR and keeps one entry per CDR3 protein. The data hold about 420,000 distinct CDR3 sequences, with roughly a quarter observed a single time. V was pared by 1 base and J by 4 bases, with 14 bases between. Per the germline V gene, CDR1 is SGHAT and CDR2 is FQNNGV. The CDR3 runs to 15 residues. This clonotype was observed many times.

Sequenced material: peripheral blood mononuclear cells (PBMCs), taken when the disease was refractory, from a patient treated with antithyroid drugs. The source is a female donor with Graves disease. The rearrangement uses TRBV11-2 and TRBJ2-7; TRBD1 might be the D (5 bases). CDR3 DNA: TGTGCCAGCAGCTTAGGACAGTACAGCGAATACGAGCAGTACTTC. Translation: CASSLGQYSEYEQYF. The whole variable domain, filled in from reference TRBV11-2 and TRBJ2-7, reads EAGVAQSPRYKIIEKRQSVAFWCNPISGHATLYWYQQILGQGPKLLIQFQNNGVVDDSQLPKDRFSAERLKGVDSTLKIQPAKLEDSAVYLCASSLGQYSEYEQYFGPGTRLTVT.